This TCR beta chain was sequenced in a study of blood T cells in healthy people across ages. The CDR3 contains 11 residues. V was shortened by 8 bases and J by 12 bases, with 16 bases between the two germline ends. A second roughly 7 to 11 cycle PCR used barcoded and J-beta primers. Tagging of each cDNA molecule was performed by a template-switch adaptor with 12 random nucleotides. MiXCR, applied by TCRdb to the 5' RACE reads, yields one record per CDR3 protein. The data hold roughly 1.4 million distinct CDR3 sequences, with approximately 63% observed a single time. Specimen: blood. The V call is TRBV12-3 or TRBV12-4, the J call TRBJ2-5; D not certain. This receptor was obtained from a young man in good health. This CDR3 is CASLAGSQKYF. CDR3 coding DNA: TGTGCCAGCCTTGCCGGTAGTCAGAAGTACTTC.